This T cell receptor (beta chain) was documented in a study of T cells in Graves' hyperthyroidism and ophthalmopathy. Findings of the study overall: Clonotypes that were expanded in thyroid above 0.001 mostly appeared in blood too.

This clonotype was picked up many times. The antigen is unknown. Those with hyperthyroidism were 18 to 65 years old, newly diagnosed, and ill for under 2 months. Clinical symptoms, serum thyroxine and TRAb, thyroid ultrasound and orbital computed tomography were used for the diagnoses. Amplification yielded TCR beta CDR3 regions, with RNA transcripts as the source. Carried out on the TCR CDR3, a first-round RT-PCR used the HTBI primer set. Using its own MiXCR run on the multiplex PCR reads, TCRdb lists one record per CDR3 protein. Altogether around 290,000 distinct CDR3 sequences are present, about 13% being singletons, with the ten largest covering 7% to 9%. Trimming removed 3 bases at V and 0 bases at J, with 24 bases between. The CDR3 consists of 20 residues.

This sequence was found in a middle-aged woman with Graves' hyperthyroidism. The chain has TRBV12-3 or TRBV12-4 and TRBJ2-1; D might be TRBD1 or TRBD2, each matching 6 bases. The specimen was blood. Here the CDR3 DNA reads TGTGCCAGCAGTTTCTTTGCCCGATTAGGCGGAGGGGGCTCCTACAATGAGCAGTTCTTC. This gives the protein CASSFFARLGGGGSYNEQFF.